This TCR beta chain emerged from a study of blood T cell repertoires in COVID-19. Study overall: Nucleic acid was either cDNA or gDNA, and it came from T cells, B-cell-depleted T cells, or PBMCs.

Per the original data handling: Estimates of nucleated cell counts were drawn from the amplification of reference gene primers. The table came from immunoSEQ multiplex PCR; TCRdb's copy has only in-frame clones and leaves some out. From that table come the V and J calls and clone size; the DNA was used to work out D and trimming. The sample has 55,000 to 65,000 clones, about 90% seen once. Per the germline V gene, CDR1 is LNHDA and CDR2 is SQIVND (reference sequence). CDR3 size: 16 residues. The germline V and J ends were trimmed by 1 base and 7 bases, with 17 bases remaining between them. Sequencing used peripheral blood. V gene TRBV19 combines with J gene TRBJ1-5; D might be TRBD1 (5 bases). The clonotype comes from a man older than 75 in a cohort sampled during active COVID-19. This chain's CDR3 is CASSIGGADRRQPQHF. The CDR3 nucleotides are TGTGCCAGTAGTATAGGCGGGGCAGATCGGAGGCAGCCCCAGCATTTT.